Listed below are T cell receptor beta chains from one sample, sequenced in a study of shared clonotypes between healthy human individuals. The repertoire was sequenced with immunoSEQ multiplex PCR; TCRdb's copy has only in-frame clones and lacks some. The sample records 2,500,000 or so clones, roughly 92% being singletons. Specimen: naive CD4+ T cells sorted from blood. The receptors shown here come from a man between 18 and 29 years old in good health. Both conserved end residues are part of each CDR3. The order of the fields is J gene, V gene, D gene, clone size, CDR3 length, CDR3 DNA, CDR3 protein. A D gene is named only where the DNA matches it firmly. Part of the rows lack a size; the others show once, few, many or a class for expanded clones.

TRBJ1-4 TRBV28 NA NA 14 TGTGCCAGCAGTTTAGGGGGAACGGGTGAAAAACTGTTTTTT CASSLGGTGEKLFF
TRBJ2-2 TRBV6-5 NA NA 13 TGTGCCAGCAGTTACTCGACTAGCGGGGAGCTGTTTTTT CASSYSTSGELFF
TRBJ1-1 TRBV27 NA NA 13 TGTGCCAGCAGTTTAGAAGAGAACACTGAAGCTTTCTTT CASSLEENTEAFF
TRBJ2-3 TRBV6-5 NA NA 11 TGTGCCAGCCGTAGCACAGATACGCAGTATTTT CASRSTDTQYF
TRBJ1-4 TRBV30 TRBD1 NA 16 TGTGCCTGGAGGGCCACAGGGGGCGCAACTAATGAAAAACTGTTTTTT CAWRATGGATNEKLFF
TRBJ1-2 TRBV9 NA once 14 TGTGCCAGCAGCGTAGACGCCAGGGTGGGCGGCTACACCTTC CASSVDARVGGYTF
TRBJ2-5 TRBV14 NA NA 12 TGTGCCAGCAGCGCTGCGGTCGAGACCCAGTACTTC CASSAAVETQYF
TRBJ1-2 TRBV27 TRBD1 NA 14 TGTGCCAGCAGCCGCCCGGGACAGGGTTATGGCTACACCTTC CASSRPGQGYGYTF
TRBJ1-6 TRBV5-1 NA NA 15 TGCGCCAGCAGACCTGGACAGACCGTCAATTCACCCCTCCACTTT CASRPGQTVNSPLHF
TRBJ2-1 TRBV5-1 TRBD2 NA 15 TGCGCCAGCAGCTTGTCCACGGGAGGGCCGTATGAGCAGTTCTTC CASSLSTGGPYEQFF
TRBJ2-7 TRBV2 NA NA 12 TGTGCCAGCAGTGATTTAGGCTACGAGCAGTACTTC CASSDLGYEQYF
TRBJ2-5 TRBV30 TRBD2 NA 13 TGTGCCTGGAGTCCGGGGGGGCTGGAGACCCAGTACTTC CAWSPGGLETQYF
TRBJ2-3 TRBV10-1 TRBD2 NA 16 TGCGCCAGCAGTCAGACTAGCGGGGGACCCACAGATACGCAGTATTTT CASSQTSGGPTDTQYF
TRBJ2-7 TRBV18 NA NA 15 TGTGCCAGCTCACCACGGGTCCAGGCACACTACGAGCAGTACTTC CASSPRVQAHYEQYF
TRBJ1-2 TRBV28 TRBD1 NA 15 TGTGCCAGCAGTTGGCCGACAGGGGTCCCGTATGGCTACACCTTC CASSWPTGVPYGYTF